Shown below are 20 T cell receptor beta chains from a single sample sequenced in a study of control samples from healthy donors and cancer patients. Assay used: immunoSEQ multiplex PCR; TCRdb lists only in-frame clones, some missing. The sample carries around 70,000 clones, 80% to 90% recorded once. Sequenced input: PBMCs. These receptors were taken from a woman aged 45 to 65 with head and neck cancer.

This clone is a singleton in its sample. The gene calls are TRBV10-3 and TRBJ1-5, with 9 bases fitting TRBD1. The germline CDR1 and CDR2 sequences are ENHRY and SYGVKD. With V trimmed by 4 bases and J by 9 bases, 7 bases remained unmatched. This CDR3 region has 14 residues. CDR3 in DNA: TGTGCCATCAGTGGCGACGGGACAGGGAGGCCCCAGCATTTT. This codes for CAISGDGTGRPQHF.

The V gene is TRBV30, the J gene TRBJ1-4; TRBD1 matches 9 bases. With 7 bases clipped from V and 8 bases from J, the junction kept 11 bases outside the gene matches. CDR1 and CDR2 from the germline V gene are GTSNPN and SVGIG (reference sequence). The CDR3 covers 14 residues. The DNA of the CDR3 is TGTGCCTTATCGGGGAACAGGGGGCGAGAAAAACTGTTTTTT. Translation gives CALSGNRGREKLFF.

This clone has just one count. The chain combines TRBV7-6 with TRBJ2-1, with unresolved D. The germline V gene has CDR1 SGHVS and CDR2 FNYEAQ. The CDR3 is 11 amino acids. V was trimmed by 5 bases and J by 8 bases, leaving 7 bases between them. The CDR3 spells CASSALHEQFF. Here the CDR3 DNA reads TGTGCCAGCAGCGCTCTTCATGAGCAGTTCTTC.

The chain is built from TRBV14 and TRBJ2-5; weak D call: TRBD2 (6 bases). V lost 0 bases and J 6 bases, leaving 23 bases between the germline ends. The CDR3 is 18 residues long. CDR1 SGHDN and CDR2 FVKESK come from the germline V gene. The CDR3 loop reads CASSQERGGARFRKTQYF. CDR3 sequence (DNA): TGTGCCAGCAGCCAAGAACGTGGCGGGGCCCGTTTCCGAAAGACCCAGTACTTC.

The V gene is TRBV28, the J gene TRBJ1-2; D perhaps matches TRBD1 (5 bases). The germline V and J ends were trimmed by 7 bases and 8 bases, with 14 bases remaining between them. The CDR3 spans 12 residues. Germline V CDR1 and CDR2: MDHEN, SYDVKM. Written as DNA, the CDR3 is TGTGCCAGCAACAGGCTAGCTAGGGGCTACACCTTC. This codes for CASNRLARGYTF.

This clone was counted once. The rearrangement joins TRBV28 to TRBJ1-2; D is unresolved. CDR3 size: 15 residues. V shed 5 bases and J shed 8 bases, with 21 bases lying between them. Germline V gene data show CDR1 as MDHEN and CDR2 as SYDVKM. This CDR3 is CASSRSPTDLSGYTF. The CDR3 DNA reads TGTGCCAGCAGTCGTAGTCCCACCGACCTCTCCGGCTACACCTTC.

V usage is TRBV6-5 and J usage is TRBJ1-3; D unclear. Per germline, CDR1 MNHEY and CDR2 SVGAGI. V lost 7 bases, J lost 4 bases, and 11 bases lay in between. CDR3 length: 13 amino acids. The CDR3 nucleotides are TGTGCCAGCACCGCGACACCCGGAAACACCATATATTTT. Its translation: CASTATPGNTIYF.

The chain carries TRBV3-1 (or the pseudogene TRBV3-2) and TRBJ1-2; D is perhaps TRBD1 (6 bases). Germline V gene data show CDR1 as LGHDT and CDR2 as YNNKEL (reference sequence). Trimming took off 2 bases at V and 2 bases at J, with 15 bases between the two ends. CDR3 length: 16 residues. This chain's CDR3 is CASSQQLPGVNYGYTF. The CDR3 coding sequence is TGTGCCAGCAGCCAACAACTCCCAGGGGTAAACTATGGCTACACCTTC.

DNA for the CDR3: TGTGCCAGCAGCGGCGGAGCGTTGCGTCTAACTAACTATGGCTACACCTTC. Its translation is CASSGGALRLTNYGYTF. V gene TRBV7-9 combines with J gene TRBJ1-2; D unclear. V lost 5 bases, J lost 0 bases, and 19 bases lay in between. The CDR3 spans 17 residues. Germline loops: CDR1 SEHNR, CDR2 FQNEAQ (reference sequence).

This clone turned up a few times. The chain carries TRBV28 and TRBJ1-1, with 7 bases identical to TRBD1. The CDR3 runs 15 residues. V was clipped by 9 bases and J by 0 bases; unmatched bases: 10. Germline assignment: CDR1 MDHEN and CDR2 SYDVKM. CDR3 amino acids: CASPGTEELNTEAFF. CDR3 DNA: TGTGCCAGTCCTGGGACAGAAGAATTGAACACTGAAGCTTTCTTT. Combining the CDR3 with reference TRBV28 and TRBJ1-1 gives the whole variable domain DVKVTQSSRYLVKRTGEKVFLECVQDMDHENMFWYRQDPGLGLRLIYFSYDVKMKEKGDIPEGYSVSREKKERFSLILESASTNQTSMYLCASPGTEELNTEAFFGQGTRLTVV.

This chain joins TRBV7-3 and TRBJ2-5; D call uncertain. The CDR3 length is 13 residues. The germline V gene has CDR1 SGHTA and CDR2 FQGTGA. V was cut by 0 bases and J by 1 base, with 3 bases left in between. The CDR3 DNA reads TGTGCCAGCAGCTTAACCCCCCAAGAGACCCAGTACTTC. Amino acid sequence: CASSLTPQETQYF.

The gene calls are TRBV28 and TRBJ1-4; D gene unclear. In germline, CDR1 is MDHEN, CDR2 SYDVKM. The CDR3 loop spans 11 amino acids. Trimming shortened V by 8 bases and J by 8 bases, and 9 bases separated the two germline ends. The CDR3 nucleotides read TGTGCCAGCCGAGGATGGGAAAAACTGTTTTTT. It encodes CASRGWEKLFF.

The gene calls are TRBV19 and TRBJ2-1, with 10 bases that match TRBD1. CDR1 is LNHDA, CDR2 SQIVND, per germline (reference sequence). CDR3 length: 15 residues. Unmatched junction bases numbered 4, after V lost 5 bases and J lost 3 bases. The CDR3 nucleotides are TGTGCCAGTAGTTACCGGGACAGGGGCTACAATGAGCAGTTCTTC. This sequence encodes CASSYRDRGYNEQFF.

The gene calls are TRBV7-7 and TRBJ2-1; D perhaps matches TRBD1 (7 bases). V dropped 5 bases and J dropped 0 bases, with 14 bases sitting between them. This CDR3 comprises 16 residues. The V gene's germline CDR1 is SSHAT and CDR2 FNYEAQ (reference sequence). The CDR3 sequence: CASSQEGASSYNEQFF. Written as DNA, the CDR3 is TGTGCCAGCAGCCAGGAGGGGGCCAGCTCCTACAATGAGCAGTTCTTC.

The chain is built from TRBV4-3 and TRBJ2-3; no reliable D call. Trimming shortened V by 2 bases and J by 0 bases, and 12 bases separated the two germline ends. From germline, CDR1 is LGHNA and CDR2 YSLEER. CDR3 length equals 16 residues. The CDR3 reads CASSQSSASSTDTQYF. For the CDR3, the DNA is TGCGCCAGCAGCCAAAGTTCGGCGTCTAGCACAGATACGCAGTATTTT.

The chain uses TRBV5-1 and TRBJ1-5, with 8 positions matching TRBD1. This CDR3 is built from 16 residues. Trimming cost V 4 bases and J 4 bases; bases outside gene matches: 10. The germline CDR1 and CDR2 sequences are SGHRS and YFSETQ. CDR3 residues: CASSPGGGQGNQPQHF. The CDR3 coding sequence is TGCGCCAGCAGCCCGGGAGGCGGACAGGGTAATCAGCCCCAGCATTTT.

Worth noting for this clone: At the DNA level, this CDR3 is encoded by other sequences in the same sample as well. The chain recombines TRBV7-2 with TRBJ1-1; possibly TRBD1 for D (6 bases). The CDR3 has 13 residues. Germline CDR1 SGHTA, CDR2 FQGNSA. V was shortened by 5 bases and J by 5 bases, with 12 bases between the two germline ends. The CDR3 DNA reads as TGTGCCAGCAGCCCTACAGGGAGTACTGAAGCTTTCTTT. Amino acid sequence: CASSPTGSTEAFF.

The rearrangement uses TRBV7-3 and TRBJ2-1; 7 positions agree with TRBD2. Germline CDR1 and CDR2: SGHTA and FQGTGA. The CDR3 sequence is 14 residues long. The junction had 6 bases not matched to a gene; V was cut back by 5 bases and J by 5 bases. The CDR3 protein is CASSPGGTDNEQFF. CDR3 bases: TGTGCCAGCAGCCCCGGGGGGACCGACAATGAGCAGTTCTTC.

The gene calls are TRBV5-1 and TRBJ2-1; TRBD2 matches at 12 bases. The CDR3 spans 16 residues. The ends lost 4 bases at V and 9 bases at J; junction bases unmatched: 11. Germline V gene sequence: CDR1 SGHRS, CDR2 YFSETQ. CDR3 nucleotides: TGCGCCAGCAGCGTTTCACCTAGCGGGGGGGCCTCTGAGCAGTTCTTC. It codes for CASSVSPSGGASEQFF. Together with reference TRBV5-1 and TRBJ2-1, the CDR3 gives the full variable domain: KAGVTQTPRYLIKTRGQQVTLSCSPISGHRSVSWYQQTPGQGLQFLFEYFSETQRNKGNFPGRFSGRQFSNSRSEMNVSTLELGDSALYLCASSVSPSGGASEQFFGPGTRLTVL.

J is TRBJ1-5 and V is TRBV6-6; D unresolved. CDR1 and CDR2 from the germline V gene are MNHNY and SVGAGI (reference sequence). The CDR3 consists of 12 residues. The V end was cut by 7 bases, the J end by 0 bases, with 4 bases between. CDR3 amino acids: CASTDSNQPQHF. CDR3 coding DNA: TGTGCCAGCACGGATAGCAATCAGCCCCAGCATTTT.